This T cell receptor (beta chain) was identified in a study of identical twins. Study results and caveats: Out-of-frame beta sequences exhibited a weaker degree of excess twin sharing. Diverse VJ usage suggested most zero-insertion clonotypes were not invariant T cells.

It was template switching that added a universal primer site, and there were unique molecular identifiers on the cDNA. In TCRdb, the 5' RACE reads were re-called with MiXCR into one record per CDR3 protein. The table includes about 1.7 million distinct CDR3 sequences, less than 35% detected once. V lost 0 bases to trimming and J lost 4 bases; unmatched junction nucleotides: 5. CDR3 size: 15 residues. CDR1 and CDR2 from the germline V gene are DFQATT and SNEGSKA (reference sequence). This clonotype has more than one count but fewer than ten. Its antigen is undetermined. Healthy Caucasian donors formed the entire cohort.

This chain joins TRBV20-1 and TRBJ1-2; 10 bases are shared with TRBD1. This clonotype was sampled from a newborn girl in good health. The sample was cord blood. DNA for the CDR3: TGCAGTGCTAGAGATTGGACAGGGGGTATCTATGGCTACACCTTC. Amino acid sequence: CSARDWTGGIYGYTF.